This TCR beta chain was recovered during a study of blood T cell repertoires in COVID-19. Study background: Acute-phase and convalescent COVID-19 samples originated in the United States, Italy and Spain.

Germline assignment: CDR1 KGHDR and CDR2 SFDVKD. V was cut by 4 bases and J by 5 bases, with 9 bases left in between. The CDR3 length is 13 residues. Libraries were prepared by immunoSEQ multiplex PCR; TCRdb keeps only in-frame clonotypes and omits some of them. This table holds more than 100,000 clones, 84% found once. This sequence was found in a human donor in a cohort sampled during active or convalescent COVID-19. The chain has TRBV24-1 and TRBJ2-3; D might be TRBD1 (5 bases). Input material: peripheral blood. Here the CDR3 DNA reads TGTGCCACCAGTGAGAACGACAGAGATACGCAGTATTTT. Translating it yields CATSENDRDTQYF.